This T cell receptor beta chain was obtained from a study of blood T cell repertoires in COVID-19 (dated by TCRdb to about 2020). Notes on the research overall: Samples from collaborators originated in the United States, Italy and Spain and spanned both the acute and convalescent phases of COVID-19. The repertoires were made available in a free public database intended to serve as a resource for research on the immune response to SARS-CoV-2. Where available, HLA class I and class II types were obtained from metadata supplied by the sample provider rather than from assay-based typing. The dataset comprised deeply sampled blood TCRbeta repertoires from subjects exposed to, actively infected with, or recovered from COVID-19. The prospective study material was composed of cDNA or gDNA derived from T cells, B-cell-depleted T cells, or PBMCs. Nearly every sample came with metadata listing a de-identified subject ID, COVID-19 status, age in years and sex. The samples were drawn from the first 160 participants of the ongoing ImmuneRACE study and from some 1,300 subjects provided by 6 global collaborators. On the study overall, not on this receptor specifically: How much clinical and demographic metadata was included differed by source and by participant, and the metadata was provided uncurated.

Collaborating institutions collected whole blood in K2EDTA tubes following their own protocols. For TCRbeta analysis, collaborators shipped samples in one of three forms: frozen whole blood, isolated PBMCs, or DNA extracted from either of those sample types. V trim: 7 bases; J trim: 2 bases; unmatched bases: 7. The CDR3 has 15 amino acids, counting the end cysteine and phenylalanine. CDR3 DNA is the only sequence kept; it has 45 bases, read in frame from the first base. The CDR1 and CDR2 encoded by the germline V gene (reference sequence) are LNHDA and SQIVND. The immunoSEQ Assay, a bias-controlled multiplex PCR, was used to amplify TCRbeta CDR3 regions from genomic DNA. The authors' analysis ran thus. The number of nucleated cells in each sample was estimated by amplification of reference gene primers within the assay. Sequence reads were collapsed and filtered to measure the absolute abundance of every unique TCRbeta CDR3 rearrangement. For each sample, productive Simpson clonality was calculated as the square root of Simpson's diversity index over productive rearrangements. The immuneACCESS repertoire file appears here via TCRdb, limited to in-frame rearrangements. These files lack a portion of the clones; in checked studies, under half of the deficit traces to unresolved V genes, and the cause of the others is not known. V and J calls and clone size are as listed in that table; D and trimming were resolved from the DNA. Counted in this sample were about 89,000 clones; about two thirds of them appeared once. Approximately 15% of the sample lies in the top ten.

In the case of this clone: Its antigen specificity is not known. The sample holds no much larger clone one base away, and base qualities are not on file.

The receptor comes from a woman older than 75 with acute or convalescent COVID-19. The sequencing sample was made of peripheral blood. This chain joins TRBV19 to TRBJ1-2; TRBD1 fits 10 bases in the junction. The CDR3 protein is CASMDRGNRNYGYTF. The sequenced DNA is TGTGCCAGTATGGACAGGGGGAACAGAAACTATGGCTACACCTTC.